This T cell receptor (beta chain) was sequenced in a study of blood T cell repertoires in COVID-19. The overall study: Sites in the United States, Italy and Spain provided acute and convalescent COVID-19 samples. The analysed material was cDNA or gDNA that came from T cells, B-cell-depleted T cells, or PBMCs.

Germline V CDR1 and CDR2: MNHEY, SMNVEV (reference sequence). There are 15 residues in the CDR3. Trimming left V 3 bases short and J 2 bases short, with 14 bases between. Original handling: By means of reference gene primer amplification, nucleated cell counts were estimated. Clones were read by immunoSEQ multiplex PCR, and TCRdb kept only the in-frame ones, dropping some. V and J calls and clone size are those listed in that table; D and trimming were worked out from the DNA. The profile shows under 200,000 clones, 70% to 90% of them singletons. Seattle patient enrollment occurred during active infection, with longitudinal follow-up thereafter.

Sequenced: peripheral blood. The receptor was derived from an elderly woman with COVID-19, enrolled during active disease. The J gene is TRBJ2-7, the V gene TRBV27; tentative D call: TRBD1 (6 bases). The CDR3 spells CASSLEWTAPYEQYF. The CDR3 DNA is TGTGCCAGCAGTTTGGAGTGGACAGCGCCCTACGAGCAGTACTTC.